Following are 30 T cell receptor beta chains from one sample sequenced in a study of cytomegalovirus exposure and HLA in healthy donors. The PCR had 60 Vbeta and 13 Jbeta primers. Measured with immunoSEQ multiplex PCR; TCRdb has only the in-frame clones, and not every one. The sample consists of some 98,000 clones, about 70% of them appearing once. The sample consisted of PBMCs. All receptors come from a human donor in good health.

V and J are TRBV5-6 and TRBJ2-1; 10 positions agree with TRBD1. The germline V gene has CDR1 SGHDT and CDR2 YYEEEE. The J segment lost 11 bases and the V segment lost 4 bases, leaving 15 bases of the junction unmatched. This CDR3 region has 16 residues. The CDR3 loop is CASSQTTGTGVPKQFF. For the CDR3, the DNA is TGTGCCAGCAGCCAAACGACCGGGACAGGGGTACCGAAGCAGTTCTTC.

The chain couples TRBV6-1 to TRBJ2-3; D is possibly TRBD1 (7 bases). The CDR3 length is 13 residues. With 8 bases removed from V and 0 bases from J, the gap between germline ends came to 9 bases. Germline V gene sequence: CDR1 MNHNS, CDR2 SASEGT. In nucleotides, the CDR3 is TGTGCCAGCGCGGGACAGAGCACAGATACGCAGTATTTT. It is translated as CASAGQSTDTQYF.

The CDR3 protein is CASSVEPSGYEQYF. CDR3 in DNA: TGTGCCAGCAGCGTAGAACCTAGCGGTTACGAGCAGTACTTC. The chain employs TRBV9 and TRBJ2-7, with 7 bases fitting TRBD2. CDR1 is SGDLS, CDR2 YYNGEE, per germline. Trimming took 0 bases from V and 4 from J; bases not matched to a gene: 4. There are 14 residues in the CDR3.

With respect to this clone: The same CDR3 also results from other DNA sequences found in this sample. V is TRBV5-1 and J is TRBJ2-7; 9 bases align to TRBD1. V dropped 4 bases and J dropped 3; count of bases not matched to a gene: 8. This CDR3 comprises 15 residues. The germline CDR1 and CDR2 sequences are SGHRS and YFSETQ. The DNA of the CDR3 is TGCGCCAGCAGCCGAGACACAGGGGGCGGCTACGAGCAGTACTTC. It yields the protein CASSRDTGGGYEQYF.

This clone was recorded once. The CDR3 loop reads CASSPDGGGMGTDTQYF. As DNA, the CDR3 is TGCGCCAGCAGCCCCGATGGAGGCGGGATGGGCACAGATACGCAGTATTTT. V gene TRBV5-1 combines with J gene TRBJ2-3; D possibly corresponds to TRBD2 (6 bases). From germline, CDR1 is SGHRS and CDR2 YFSETQ. Trimming removed 4 bases at V and 1 base at J, with 19 bases between. The CDR3 runs 17 residues.

This clone came up a few times. The CDR3 nucleotides read TGCGCCAGCAGCCAGACTTTACTCGGTAGCGGGAGGGCCAGGGAGCAGTACTTC. This translates into CASSQTLLGSGRAREQYF. The chain couples TRBV4-3 to TRBJ2-7, with 11 bases lining up with TRBD2. The CDR3 runs 18 residues. Unmatched junction bases numbered 17, after V lost 3 bases and J lost 7 bases. The germline CDR1 and CDR2 sequences are LGHNA and YSLEER.

The chain carries TRBV5-4 and TRBJ1-2; 11 nucleotides align to TRBD1. V was pared by 0 bases and J by 4 bases, with 5 bases of the junction left unmatched. The CDR3 is 16 amino acids. The germline V gene has CDR1 SGHNT and CDR2 YYREEE (reference sequence). This CDR3 is CASSLAGQGAVYGYTF. CDR3 in DNA: TGTGCCAGCAGCTTGGCCGGACAGGGGGCAGTCTATGGCTACACCTTC.

The chain employs TRBV2 and TRBJ1-3, with D tentatively TRBD1 (6 bases). The CDR3 consists of 13 residues. Germline CDR1 SNHLY, CDR2 FYNNEI. V gave up 7 bases and J gave up 2 bases, with 9 bases separating them. The CDR3 loop is CASTRQAGNTIYF. DNA of the CDR3: TGTGCCAGCACACGACAGGCTGGAAACACCATATATTTT.

The CDR3 loop is CASTFQKLQGISYEQYF. Written as DNA, the CDR3 is TGTGCCAGCACTTTTCAGAAATTACAGGGGATTTCCTACGAGCAGTACTTC. This chain joins TRBV2 and TRBJ2-7; 7 nucleotides line up with TRBD1. The V gene end was trimmed by 7 bases and the J gene end by 1 base; junction bases not matched to a gene: 16. This CDR3 is built from 17 residues. Per the germline V gene, CDR1 is SNHLY and CDR2 is FYNNEI.

This chain links TRBV5-5 with TRBJ1-6; D is perhaps TRBD1 (5 bases). V lost 2 bases, J lost 0 bases, and 15 bases lay in between. This CDR3 spans 18 amino acids. Germline loops: CDR1 SGHKS, CDR2 YYEKEE (reference sequence). The CDR3 region is CASSFGDSLSSYNSPLHF. The DNA of the CDR3 is TGTGCCAGCAGCTTCGGAGACAGTCTTAGCTCCTATAATTCACCCCTCCACTTT. Supplemented by reference TRBV5-5 and TRBJ1-6, the full variable domain reads DAGVTQSPTHLIKTRGQQVTLRCSPISGHKSVSWYQQVLGQGPQFIFQYYEKEERGRGNFPDRFSARQFPNYSSELNVNALLLGDSALYLCASSFGDSLSSYNSPLHFGNGTRLTVT.

This rearrangement joins TRBV29-1 to TRBJ1-5; D is uncertain. From germline, CDR1 is SQVTM and CDR2 ANQGSEA. There are 13 residues in the CDR3. V lost 0 bases and J lost 3, with 6 bases in between. The CDR3: CSVEDGANQPQHF. As DNA, the CDR3 is TGCAGCGTTGAAGACGGTGCCAATCAGCCCCAGCATTTT.

The table lists this clone with a count of one. The chain is built from TRBV7-2 and TRBJ2-1, with 10 bases identical to TRBD2. The CDR3 length is 17 residues. Germline loops: CDR1 SGHTA, CDR2 FQGNSA. With V trimmed by 2 bases and J by 4 bases, 8 bases remained unmatched. CDR3 nucleotide sequence: TGTGCCAGCAGCTTAAATCCCAGCGGGAGGGGTTACAATGAGCAGTTCTTC. Translating gives CASSLNPSGRGYNEQFF.

J is TRBJ1-2 and V is TRBV18, with 9 bases matching TRBD1. The CDR3 spans 16 residues. In germline, CDR1 is KGHSH, CDR2 LQKENI. J lost 0 bases, V lost 3 bases, and 5 bases had no gene match. Written as DNA, the CDR3 is TGTGCCAGCTCACCGGGACAGGGAAAGTCTAACTATGGCTACACCTTC. Its protein is CASSPGQGKSNYGYTF. The whole variable domain, filled in from reference TRBV18 and TRBJ1-2, reads NAGVMQNPRHLVRRRGQEARLRCSPMKGHSHVYWYRQLPEEGLKFMVYLQKENIIDESGMPKERFSAEFPKEGPSILRIQQVVRGDSAAYFCASSPGQGKSNYGYTFGSGTRLTVV.

This clone appeared a few times. Other DNA sequences in this sample translate to the same CDR3. The chain has TRBV6-1 and TRBJ1-5; 7 bases line up with TRBD1. There are 13 residues in the CDR3. The junction had 1 base not matched to a gene; V was cut back by 4 bases and J by 4 bases. Germline V lookup: CDR1 MNHNS, CDR2 SASEGT. Here the CDR3 reads CASSVQGNQPQHF. Written as DNA, the CDR3 is TGTGCCAGCAGTGTACAGGGGAATCAGCCCCAGCATTTT.

Concerning this clone itself: One base separates it from a far larger clone, so it is likely a read error. This sequence joins TRBV27 and TRBJ2-3, with 12 bases matching TRBD2. In germline, CDR1 is MNHEY, CDR2 SMNVEV (reference sequence). Losses at the gene ends were 5 bases for V and 0 bases for J; bases not matched to a gene: 0. The CDR3 runs 15 residues. CDR3 amino acids: CASSGTSGSTDTQYF. The DNA for the CDR3 is TGTGCCAGCAGTGGGACTAGCGGGAGCACAGATACGCAGTATTTT.

The chain joins TRBV7-2 to TRBJ1-5, with TRBD1 matching 8 bases. Germline loops: CDR1 SGHTA, CDR2 FQGNSA. This CDR3 region has 16 residues. V shed 5 bases, J shed 5 bases, and the junction held 11 bases outside the gene matches. The CDR3 reads CASSLGTGQNYQPQHF. In DNA, the CDR3 is TGTGCCAGCAGCCTGGGGACAGGCCAGAACTATCAGCCCCAGCATTTT. Full variable domain (missing parts from reference TRBV7-2 and TRBJ1-5): GAGVSQSPSNKVTEKGKDVELRCDPISGHTALYWYRQSLGQGLEFLIYFQGNSAPDKSGLPSDRFSAERTGGSVSTLTIQRTQQEDSAVYLCASSLGTGQNYQPQHFGDGTRLSIL.

The chain recombines TRBV7-9 with TRBJ2-3; 12 bases map to TRBD2. Per germline, CDR1 SEHNR and CDR2 FQNEAQ (reference sequence). V gave up 4 bases and J gave up 4 bases; unmatched junction bases: 6. This CDR3 region has 16 residues. Here the CDR3 reads CASSSRLAGVADTQYF. The CDR3 DNA reads as TGTGCCAGCAGCTCCCGACTAGCGGGAGTGGCAGATACGCAGTATTTT.

The CDR3 DNA follows: TGTGCCAGCAGCTCTACAGGGGGGACTGAAGCTTTCTTT. It specifies CASSSTGGTEAFF. The chain is built from TRBV5-4 and TRBJ1-1; TRBD1 aligns across 8 bases. Germline V gene sequence: CDR1 SGHNT, CDR2 YYREEE (reference sequence). The CDR3 totals 13 residues. V shed 3 bases and J 5 bases; nucleotides not matched to a gene: 3. Full variable domain (missing parts from reference TRBV5-4 and TRBJ1-1): ETGVTQSPTHLIKTRGQQVTLRCSSQSGHNTVSWYQQALGQGPQFIFQYYREEENGRGNFPPRFSGLQFPNYSSELNVNALELDDSALYLCASSSTGGTEAFFGQGTRLTVV.

V and J are TRBV10-1 and TRBJ1-1; D uncertain. V lost 6 bases and J lost 4, with 12 bases in between. The CDR3 has 13 residues. The germline V gene has CDR1 WNHNN and CDR2 SYGVQD (reference sequence). The DNA for the CDR3 is TGCGCCAGCAGCGAGGGTTTTAGCACTGAAGCTTTCTTT. Amino acid sequence: CASSEGFSTEAFF.

The rearrangement joins TRBV5-1 to TRBJ2-2; TRBD2 agrees at 9 bases. CDR1 is SGHRS, CDR2 YFSETQ, per germline. J lost 3 bases, V lost 9 bases, and 6 bases had no gene match. This CDR3 is built from 14 residues. In nucleotides, the CDR3 is TGCGCCACCAAAAGACTAGCGGACACCGGGGAGCTGTTTTTT. Translation: CATKRLADTGELFF.

The table lists this clone with many counts. V gene TRBV11-2 combines with J gene TRBJ1-4, with D possibly TRBD1 on 6 matching bases. CDR1 and CDR2 from the germline V gene are SGHAT and FQNNGV. The CDR3 is 14 residues long. V gave up 5 bases and J gave up 4 bases, with 11 bases separating them. The CDR3 spells CASSLGQSNEKLFF. The CDR3 region has the DNA TGTGCCAGCAGCCTTGGACAGAGTAATGAAAAACTGTTTTTT.

The sample holds one count of this clone. The gene calls are TRBV29-1 and TRBJ1-3; 9 bases map to TRBD1. Germline V gene data show CDR1 as SQVTM and CDR2 as ANQGSEA. With V trimmed by 7 bases and J by 1 base, 5 bases remained unmatched. CDR3 length: 14 residues. CDR3 amino acids: CSAETGGSGNTIYF. The CDR3 DNA reads TGCAGCGCCGAGACAGGGGGATCTGGAAACACCATATATTTT.

This clone was observed a handful of times. The V gene is TRBV4-1, the J gene TRBJ2-3; TRBD2 matches at 10 bases. The CDR3 extends over 19 amino acids. Germline V gene data show CDR1 as MGHRA and CDR2 as YSYEKL. With 1 base clipped from V and 1 base from J, the junction kept 11 bases outside the gene matches. CDR3 in DNA: TGCGCCAGCAGCCAAGGGGCAGCGGGGGGGTTTGTTGGCACAGATACGCAGTATTTT. Protein: CASSQGAAGGFVGTDTQYF.

The chain couples TRBV2 to TRBJ2-7; possible D gene TRBD1, 6 bases. Trimming stripped 6 bases from V and 3 bases from J, with 12 bases between. This CDR3 region has 13 residues. Germline lookup yields CDR1 SNHLY and CDR2 FYNNEI. As DNA, the CDR3 is TGTGCCAGCAGGGGACCCAGGGGCTACGAGCAGTACTTC. Amino acids: CASRGPRGYEQYF.

This chain connects TRBV6-5 to TRBJ2-4, with 8 positions matching TRBD2. Germline V gives CDR1 MNHEY, CDR2 SVGAGI. The CDR3 is 14 residues long. The trim removed 6 bases at V and 10 bases at J, leaving 11 bases unmatched. The CDR3 DNA sequence: TGTGCCAGCAGCCTTGTTAGCGGGGCGGCTATTCAGTACTTC. This gives the protein CASSLVSGAAIQYF.

This chain links TRBV7-7 with TRBJ1-1; D perhaps matches TRBD1 (6 bases). V lost 5 bases to trimming and J lost 7 bases, with 14 bases between them. Germline CDR1 reads SSHAT; CDR2 reads FNYEAQ (reference sequence). The CDR3 consists of 13 residues. The CDR3 region is CASSAGEGGEAFF. CDR3 sequence (DNA): TGTGCCAGCAGCGCAGGGGAGGGGGGTGAAGCTTTCTTT.

The sample holds one count of this clone. The V gene is TRBV7-9, the J gene TRBJ2-1; 11 positions agree with TRBD2. Per the germline V gene, CDR1 is SEHNR and CDR2 is FQNEAQ (reference sequence). The CDR3 contains 16 residues. V shed 5 bases and J 7 bases; nucleotides not matched to a gene: 10. Here the CDR3 reads CASSPNSGGARNEQFF. The CDR3 coding sequence is TGTGCCAGCAGCCCAAATAGCGGGGGGGCCCGGAATGAGCAGTTCTTC.

The chain combines TRBV5-1 with TRBJ1-6, with a possible D match to TRBD1 (5 bases). This CDR3 contains 17 residues. Germline values: CDR1 SGHRS, CDR2 YFSETQ. V shed 4 bases and J shed 6 bases, with 20 bases lying between them. CDR3 amino acids: CASSPLPGRASNSPLHF. CDR3 bases: TGCGCCAGCAGCCCGCTTCCAGGGAGGGCATCTAATTCACCCCTCCACTTT.

V is TRBV4-1 and J is TRBJ2-3, with unresolved D. V was shortened by 0 bases and J by 0 bases, with 10 bases between the two germline ends. The CDR3 is made up of 16 amino acids. Germline CDR1 is MGHRA and CDR2 is YSYEKL. CDR3 in DNA: TGCGCCAGCAGCCAAGATCGTGTCACTAGCACAGATACGCAGTATTTT. This codes for CASSQDRVTSTDTQYF.

The rearrangement joins TRBV19 to TRBJ2-2, with 8 positions matching TRBD1. This CDR3 is 15 amino acids long. The V gene's germline CDR1 is LNHDA and CDR2 SQIVND (reference sequence). The V and J ends lost 6 bases and 0 bases, in that order; junction bases with no gene match: 3. Here the CDR3 reads CASRLDRANTGELFF. In DNA, the CDR3 is TGTGCCAGTAGGCTGGACAGGGCGAACACCGGGGAGCTGTTTTTT.